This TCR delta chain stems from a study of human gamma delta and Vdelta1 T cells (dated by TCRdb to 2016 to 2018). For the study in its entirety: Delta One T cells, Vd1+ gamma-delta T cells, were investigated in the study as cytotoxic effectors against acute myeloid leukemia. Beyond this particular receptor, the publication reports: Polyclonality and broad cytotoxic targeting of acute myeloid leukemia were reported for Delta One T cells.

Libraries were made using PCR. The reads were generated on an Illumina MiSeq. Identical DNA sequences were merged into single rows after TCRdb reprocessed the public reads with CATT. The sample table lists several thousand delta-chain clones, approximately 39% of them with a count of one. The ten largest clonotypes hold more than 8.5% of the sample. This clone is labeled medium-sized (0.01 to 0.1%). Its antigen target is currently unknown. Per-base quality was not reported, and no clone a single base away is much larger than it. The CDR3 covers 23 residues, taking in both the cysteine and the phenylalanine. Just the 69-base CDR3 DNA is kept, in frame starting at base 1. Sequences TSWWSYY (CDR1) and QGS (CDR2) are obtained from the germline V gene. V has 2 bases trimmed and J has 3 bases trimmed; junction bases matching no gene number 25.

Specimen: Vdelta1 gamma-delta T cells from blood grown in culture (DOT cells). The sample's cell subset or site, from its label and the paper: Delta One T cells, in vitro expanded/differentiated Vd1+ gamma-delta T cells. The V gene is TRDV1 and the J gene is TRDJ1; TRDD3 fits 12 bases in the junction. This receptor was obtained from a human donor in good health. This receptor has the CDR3 CALGETLSSPPRGYWGIPDKLIF. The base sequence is TGTGCTCTTGGGGAAACACTATCTTCTCCACCAAGGGGCTACTGGGGGATACCCGATAAACTCATCTTT.